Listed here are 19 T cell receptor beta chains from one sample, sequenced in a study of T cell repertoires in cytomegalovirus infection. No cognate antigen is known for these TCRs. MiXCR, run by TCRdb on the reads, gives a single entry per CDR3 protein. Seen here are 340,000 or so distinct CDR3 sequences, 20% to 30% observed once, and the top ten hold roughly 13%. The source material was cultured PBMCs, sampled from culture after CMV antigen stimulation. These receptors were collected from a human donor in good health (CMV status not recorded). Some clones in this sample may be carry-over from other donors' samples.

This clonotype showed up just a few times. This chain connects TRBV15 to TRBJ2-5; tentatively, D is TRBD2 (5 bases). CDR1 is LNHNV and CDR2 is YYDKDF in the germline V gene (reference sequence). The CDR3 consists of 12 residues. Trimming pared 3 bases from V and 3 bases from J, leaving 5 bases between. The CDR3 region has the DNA TGTGCCACCAGCAGGGGAGAAGAGACCCAGTACTTC. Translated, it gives CATSRGEETQYF.

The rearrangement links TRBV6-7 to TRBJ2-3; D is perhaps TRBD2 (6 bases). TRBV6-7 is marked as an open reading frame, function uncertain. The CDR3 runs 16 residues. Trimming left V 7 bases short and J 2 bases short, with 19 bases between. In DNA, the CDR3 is TGTGCCAGCACTCCCAAGTTAACGGGAGTCACAGATACGCAGTATTTT. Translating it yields CASTPKLTGVTDTQYF.

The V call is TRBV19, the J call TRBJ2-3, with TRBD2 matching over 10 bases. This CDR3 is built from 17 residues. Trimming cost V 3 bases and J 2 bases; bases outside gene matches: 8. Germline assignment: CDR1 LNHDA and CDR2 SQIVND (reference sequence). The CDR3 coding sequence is TGTGCCAGTAGTATGTTATCTAGCGGGAGATCCACAGATACGCAGTATTTT. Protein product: CASSMLSSGRSTDTQYF.

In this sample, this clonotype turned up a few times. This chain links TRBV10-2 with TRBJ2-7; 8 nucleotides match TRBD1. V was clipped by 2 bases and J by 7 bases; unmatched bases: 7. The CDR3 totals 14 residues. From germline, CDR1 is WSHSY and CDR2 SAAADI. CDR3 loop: CASSEGTGPLEQYF. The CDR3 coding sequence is TGCGCCAGCAGTGAGGGGACAGGTCCCTTGGAGCAGTACTTC.

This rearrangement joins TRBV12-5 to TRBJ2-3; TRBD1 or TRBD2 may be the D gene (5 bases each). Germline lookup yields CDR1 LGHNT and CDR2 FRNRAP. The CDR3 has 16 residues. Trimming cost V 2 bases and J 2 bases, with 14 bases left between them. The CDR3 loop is CASGLSPWGNTDTQYF. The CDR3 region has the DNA TGTGCTAGTGGTTTGTCCCCTTGGGGGAACACAGATACGCAGTATTTT.

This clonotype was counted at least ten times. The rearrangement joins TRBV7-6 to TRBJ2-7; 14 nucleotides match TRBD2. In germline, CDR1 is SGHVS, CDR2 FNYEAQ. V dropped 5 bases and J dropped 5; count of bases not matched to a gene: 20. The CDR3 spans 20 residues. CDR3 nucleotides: TGTGCCAGCAGCCGCCAATCAGGGCCGGGACTAGCGGGAGTATACGACGAGCAGTACTTC. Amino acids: CASSRQSGPGLAGVYDEQYF.

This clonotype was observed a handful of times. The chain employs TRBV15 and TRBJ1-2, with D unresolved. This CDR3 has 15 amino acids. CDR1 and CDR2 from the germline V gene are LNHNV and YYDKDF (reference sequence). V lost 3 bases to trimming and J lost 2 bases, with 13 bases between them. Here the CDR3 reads CATSRTLSGNYGYTF. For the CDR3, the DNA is TGTGCCACCAGCAGGACGCTCAGTGGAAACTATGGCTACACCTTC.

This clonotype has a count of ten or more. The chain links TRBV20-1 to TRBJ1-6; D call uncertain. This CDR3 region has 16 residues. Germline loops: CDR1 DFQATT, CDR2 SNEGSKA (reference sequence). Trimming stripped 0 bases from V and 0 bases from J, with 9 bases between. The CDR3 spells CSARDPGSSYNSPLHF. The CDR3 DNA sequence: TGCAGTGCTAGAGATCCGGGGAGCTCCTATAATTCACCCCTCCACTTT.

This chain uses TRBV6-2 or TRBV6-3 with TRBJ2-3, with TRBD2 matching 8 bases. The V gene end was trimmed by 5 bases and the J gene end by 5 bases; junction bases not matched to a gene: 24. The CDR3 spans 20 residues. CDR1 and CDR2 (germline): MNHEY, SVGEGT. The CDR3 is CASSRHVQAMSREGGDTQYF. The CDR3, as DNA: TGTGCCAGCAGTCGTCATGTACAAGCGATGTCCCGGGAGGGCGGAGATACGCAGTATTTT.

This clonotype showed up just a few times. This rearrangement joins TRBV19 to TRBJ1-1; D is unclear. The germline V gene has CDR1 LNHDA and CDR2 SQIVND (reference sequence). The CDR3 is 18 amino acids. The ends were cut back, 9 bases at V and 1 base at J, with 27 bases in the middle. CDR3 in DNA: TGTGCCAGCACTAGCGGTATCATCCTTGGAGGGCGGAACACTGAAGCTTTCTTT. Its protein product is CASTSGIILGGRNTEAFF.

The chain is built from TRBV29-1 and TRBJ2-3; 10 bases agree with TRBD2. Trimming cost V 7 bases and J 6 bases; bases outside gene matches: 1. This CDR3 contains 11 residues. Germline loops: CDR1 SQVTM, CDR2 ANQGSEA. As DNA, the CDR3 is TGCAGCGGGGGACTAGCGGATACGCAGTATTTT. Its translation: CSGGLADTQYF.

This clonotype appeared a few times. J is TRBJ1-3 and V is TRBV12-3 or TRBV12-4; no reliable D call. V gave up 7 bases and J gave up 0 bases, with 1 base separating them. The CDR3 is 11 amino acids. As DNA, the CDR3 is TGTGCCAGCAACTCTGGAAACACCATATATTTT. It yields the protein CASNSGNTIYF.

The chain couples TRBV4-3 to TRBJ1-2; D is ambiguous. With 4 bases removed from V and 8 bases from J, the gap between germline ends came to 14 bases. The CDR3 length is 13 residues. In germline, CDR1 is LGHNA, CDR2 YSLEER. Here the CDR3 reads CASSPTVYEGYTF. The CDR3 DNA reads TGCGCCAGCAGCCCCACAGTCTATGAGGGCTACACCTTC.

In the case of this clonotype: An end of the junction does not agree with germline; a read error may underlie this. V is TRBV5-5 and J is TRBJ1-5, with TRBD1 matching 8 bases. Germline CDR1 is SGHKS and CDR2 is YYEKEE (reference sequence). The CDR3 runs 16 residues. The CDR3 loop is CASSLTGGDSNQPQNF. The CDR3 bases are TGTGCCAGCAGCTTGACAGGGGGGGATAGCAATCAGCCCCAGAATTTT.

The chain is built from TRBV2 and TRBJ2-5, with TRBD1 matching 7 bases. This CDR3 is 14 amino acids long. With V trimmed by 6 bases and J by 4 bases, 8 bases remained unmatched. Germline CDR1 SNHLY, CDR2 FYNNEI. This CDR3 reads CASRIGGKGETQYF. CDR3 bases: TGTGCCAGCAGGATAGGGGGCAAGGGAGAGACCCAGTACTTC.

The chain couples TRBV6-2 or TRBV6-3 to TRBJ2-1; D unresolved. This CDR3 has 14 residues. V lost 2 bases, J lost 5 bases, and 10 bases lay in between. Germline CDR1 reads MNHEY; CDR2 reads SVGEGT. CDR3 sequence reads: CASSYDGYNNEQFF. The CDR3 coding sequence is TGTGCCAGCAGTTACGACGGGTATAACAATGAGCAGTTCTTC.

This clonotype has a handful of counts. CDR3 sequence (DNA): TGTGCCAGCAGTTGGCTTCAGGGGGCAGGACACGAGCAGTACTTC. Protein product: CASSWLQGAGHEQYF. V usage is TRBV12-3 or TRBV12-4 and J usage is TRBJ2-7; the match to TRBD1 covers 8 bases. The CDR3 sequence is 15 residues long. The junction had 10 bases not matched to a gene; V was cut back by 4 bases and J by 5 bases.

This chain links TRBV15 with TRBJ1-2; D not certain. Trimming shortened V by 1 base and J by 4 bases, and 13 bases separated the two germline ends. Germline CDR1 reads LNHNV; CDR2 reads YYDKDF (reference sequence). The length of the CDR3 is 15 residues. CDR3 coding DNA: TGTGCCACCAGCAGAGCGGAAGGGTCTCGCTATGGCTACACCTTC. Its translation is CATSRAEGSRYGYTF.

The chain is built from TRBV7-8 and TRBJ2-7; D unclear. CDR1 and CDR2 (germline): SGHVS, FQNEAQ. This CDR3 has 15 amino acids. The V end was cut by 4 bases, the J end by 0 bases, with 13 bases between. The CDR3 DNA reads TGTGCCAGCAGCTCTCCAAAGGTGAGCTCCTACGAGCAGTACTTC. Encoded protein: CASSSPKVSSYEQYF.